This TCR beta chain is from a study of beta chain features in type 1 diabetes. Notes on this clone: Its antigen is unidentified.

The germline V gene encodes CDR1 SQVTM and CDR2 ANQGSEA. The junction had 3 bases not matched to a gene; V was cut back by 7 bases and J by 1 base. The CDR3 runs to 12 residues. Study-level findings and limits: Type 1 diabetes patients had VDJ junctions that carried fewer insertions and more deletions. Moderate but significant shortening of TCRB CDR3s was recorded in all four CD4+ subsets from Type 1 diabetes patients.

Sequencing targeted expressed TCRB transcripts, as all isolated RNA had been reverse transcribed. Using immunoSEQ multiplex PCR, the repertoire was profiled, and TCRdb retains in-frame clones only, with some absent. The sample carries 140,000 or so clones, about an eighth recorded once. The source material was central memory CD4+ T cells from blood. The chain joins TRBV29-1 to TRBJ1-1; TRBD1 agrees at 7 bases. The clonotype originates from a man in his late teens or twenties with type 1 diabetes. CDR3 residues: CSGDRTNTEAFF. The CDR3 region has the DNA TGCAGCGGGGACAGAACGAACACTGAAGCTTTCTTT.